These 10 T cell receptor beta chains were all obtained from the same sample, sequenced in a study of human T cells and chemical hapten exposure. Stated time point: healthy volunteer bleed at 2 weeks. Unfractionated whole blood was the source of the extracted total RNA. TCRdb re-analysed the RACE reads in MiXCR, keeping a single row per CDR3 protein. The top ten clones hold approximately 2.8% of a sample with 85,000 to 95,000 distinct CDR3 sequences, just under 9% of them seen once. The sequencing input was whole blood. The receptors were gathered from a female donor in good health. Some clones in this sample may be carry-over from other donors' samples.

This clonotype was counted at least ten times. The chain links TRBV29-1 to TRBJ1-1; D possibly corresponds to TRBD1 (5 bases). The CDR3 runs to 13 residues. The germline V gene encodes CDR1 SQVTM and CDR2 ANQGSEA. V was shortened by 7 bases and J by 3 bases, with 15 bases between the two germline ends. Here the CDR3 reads CSGRTLADTEAFF. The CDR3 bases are TGCAGCGGACGGACACTGGCGGACACTGAAGCTTTCTTT.

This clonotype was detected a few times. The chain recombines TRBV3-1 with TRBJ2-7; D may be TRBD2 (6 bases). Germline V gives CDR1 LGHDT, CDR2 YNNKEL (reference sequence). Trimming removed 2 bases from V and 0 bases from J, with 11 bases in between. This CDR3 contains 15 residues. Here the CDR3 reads CASSQPSGSSYEQYF. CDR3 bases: TGTGCCAGCAGCCAACCGAGCGGGTCCTCCTACGAGCAGTACTTC.

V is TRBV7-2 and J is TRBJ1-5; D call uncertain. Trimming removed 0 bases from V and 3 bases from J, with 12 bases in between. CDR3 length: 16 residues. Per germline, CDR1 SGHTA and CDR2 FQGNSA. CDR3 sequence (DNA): TGTGCCAGCAGCTTAGCGCTGGTGCAGCTCAATCAGCCCCAGCATTTT. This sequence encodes CASSLALVQLNQPQHF.

CDR3 nucleotides: TGTGCCTGGACCGGGACAGGGCTCTCTGGAAACACCATATATTTT. It translates to CAWTGTGLSGNTIYF. J is TRBJ1-3 and V is TRBV30, with 9 bases fitting TRBD1. Germline V lookup: CDR1 GTSNPN, CDR2 SVGIG (reference sequence). V shed 4 bases and J 0 bases; nucleotides not matched to a gene: 4. This CDR3 is built from 15 residues.

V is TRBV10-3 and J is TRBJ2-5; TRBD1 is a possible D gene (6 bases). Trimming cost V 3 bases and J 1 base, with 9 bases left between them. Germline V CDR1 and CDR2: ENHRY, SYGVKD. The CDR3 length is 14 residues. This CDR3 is CAISDQDSQETQYF. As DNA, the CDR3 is TGTGCCATCAGTGACCAGGACAGCCAAGAGACCCAGTACTTC.

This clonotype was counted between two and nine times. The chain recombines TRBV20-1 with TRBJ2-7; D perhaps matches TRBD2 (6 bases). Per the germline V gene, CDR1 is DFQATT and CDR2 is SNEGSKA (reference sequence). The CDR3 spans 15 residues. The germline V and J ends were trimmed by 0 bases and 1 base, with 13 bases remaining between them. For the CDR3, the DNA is TGCAGTGCTAGAGATAGGAGGGAACTGTCCTACGAGCAGTACTTC. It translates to CSARDRRELSYEQYF.

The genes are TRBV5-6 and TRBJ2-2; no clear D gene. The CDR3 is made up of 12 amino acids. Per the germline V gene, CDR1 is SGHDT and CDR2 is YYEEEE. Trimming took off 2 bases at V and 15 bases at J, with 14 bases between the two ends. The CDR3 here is CASSLGFTKLFF. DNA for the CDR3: TGTGCCAGCAGCTTAGGGTTCACGAAGTTGTTTTTT.

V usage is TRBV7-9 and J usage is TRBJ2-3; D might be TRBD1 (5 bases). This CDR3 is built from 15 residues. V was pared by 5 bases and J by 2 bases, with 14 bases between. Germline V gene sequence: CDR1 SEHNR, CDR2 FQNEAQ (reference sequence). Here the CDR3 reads CASSQDSVNTDTQYF. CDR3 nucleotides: TGTGCCAGCAGCCAAGACAGCGTAAACACAGATACGCAGTATTTT.

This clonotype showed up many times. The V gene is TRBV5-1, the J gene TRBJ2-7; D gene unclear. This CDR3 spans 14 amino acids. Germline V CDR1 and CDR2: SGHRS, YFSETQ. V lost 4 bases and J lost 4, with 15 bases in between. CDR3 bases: TGCGCCAGCAGCCCGGTAGGCCTGGAGTACGAGCAGTACTTC. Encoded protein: CASSPVGLEYEQYF.

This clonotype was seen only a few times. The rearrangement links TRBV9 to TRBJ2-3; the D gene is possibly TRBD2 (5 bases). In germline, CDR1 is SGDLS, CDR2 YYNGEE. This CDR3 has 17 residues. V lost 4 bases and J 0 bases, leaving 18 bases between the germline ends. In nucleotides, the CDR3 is TGTGCCAGCAGCCTAACCCCTAGTAGGACTAGCACAGATACGCAGTATTTT. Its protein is CASSLTPSRTSTDTQYF.